These 32 T cell receptor beta chains share one sample of origin, sequenced in a study of early T cells in non-severe SARS-CoV-2 infection. TCRdb re-analysed the 5' RACE reads in MiXCR, keeping a single row per CDR3 protein. Of 65,000 to 90,000 distinct CDR3 sequences listed, about 12% are singletons. Sequencing was performed on whole blood. The receptors come from an adult who was a healthcare worker with PCR-confirmed SARS-CoV-2 infection or an uninfected control (not recorded which).

At least ten counts were recorded for this clonotype. The chain uses TRBV6-6 and TRBJ2-3; no clear D gene. V dropped 2 bases and J dropped 0 bases, with 3 bases sitting between them. Looked up from germline, CDR1 is MNHNY and CDR2 is SVGAGI (reference sequence). The CDR3 spans 13 residues. CDR3 amino acids: CASSYTSTDTQYF. DNA of the CDR3: TGTGCCAGCAGTTACACTAGCACAGATACGCAGTATTTT.

This clonotype was counted only a few times. The rearrangement joins TRBV10-1 to TRBJ1-1; D gene unclear. This CDR3 has 12 amino acids. The ends were cut back, 6 bases at V and 11 bases at J, with 16 bases in the middle. The germline gives CDR1 WNHNN, CDR2 SYGVQD (reference sequence). The chain's CDR3 is CASSPPAGMAFF. CDR3 nucleotides: TGCGCCAGCAGCCCCCCTGCGGGAATGGCTTTCTTT.

The chain couples TRBV4-1 to TRBJ2-3, with 7 bases identical to TRBD1. Germline V gene data show CDR1 as MGHRA and CDR2 as YSYEKL. This CDR3 spans 16 amino acids. J gave up 0 bases and V 4 bases, and 7 bases lay outside the gene matches. CDR3 nucleotide sequence: TGCGCCAGCAGCCCCGGGACAGCCGCTAGCACAGATACGCAGTATTTT. It translates to CASSPGTAASTDTQYF.

A remark on this clonotype: Germline and junction disagree at one end, which may indicate a read error. The chain employs TRBV9 and TRBJ2-7; D is possibly TRBD2 (6 bases). The germline CDR1 and CDR2 sequences are SGDLS and YYNGEE. The CDR3 sequence is 15 residues long. CDR3 residues: CASSGGRDFSYVQYF. The CDR3 DNA sequence: TGTGCCAGCAGCGGGGGCCGGGACTTCTCCTACGTGCAGTACTTC.

This clonotype has ten or more counts. The chain carries TRBV6-2 or TRBV6-3 and TRBJ2-2; no clear D gene. The CDR3 is 16 residues long. Germline V gene lookup returns CDR1 MNHEY and CDR2 SVGEGT. The V end was cut by 2 bases, the J end by 5 bases, with 15 bases between. In nucleotides, the CDR3 is TGTGCCAGCAGTTACCGAAGGACGGGCGTAACCGGGGAGCTGTTTTTT. This codes for CASSYRRTGVTGELFF.

In its sample, this clonotype was seen many times. The rearrangement links TRBV7-3 to TRBJ2-3; no clear D gene. Trimming removed 1 base from V and 2 bases from J, with 13 bases in between. This CDR3 spans 16 amino acids. Germline loops: CDR1 SGHTA, CDR2 FQGTGA. The CDR3 nucleotides read TGTGCCAGCAGCTTAAACGGCCACGGATTCACAGATACGCAGTATTTT. Translated: CASSLNGHGFTDTQYF.

The chain employs TRBV6-1 and TRBJ2-7; D remains ambiguous. The germline V gene has CDR1 MNHNS and CDR2 SASEGT. The CDR3 loop spans 15 amino acids. Trimming left V 1 base short and J 0 bases short, with 10 bases between. The chain's CDR3 is CASSEEGWFSYEQYF. CDR3 DNA: TGTGCCAGCAGTGAAGAAGGCTGGTTCTCCTACGAGCAGTACTTC.

This clonotype was seen a few times. The chain carries TRBV6-1 and TRBJ2-5, with TRBD2 matching 7 bases. The V gene's germline CDR1 is MNHNS and CDR2 SASEGT. This CDR3 has 18 amino acids. V lost 2 bases and J lost 3; bases outside the gene matches: 15. The CDR3 region has the DNA TGTGCCAGCAGTGAACAGAGGGTGGCGGGAGTAGGGAAAGAGACCCAGTACTTC. Protein sequence: CASSEQRVAGVGKETQYF.

This clonotype was picked up a small number of times. The chain joins TRBV7-9 to TRBJ2-7; D unclear. Trimming took 1 base from V and 3 from J, leaving 10 bases between them. The CDR3 is made up of 14 amino acids. Germline CDR1 reads SEHNR; CDR2 reads FQNEAQ (reference sequence). The CDR3 region is CASSLDVNLYEQYF. DNA for the CDR3: TGTGCCAGCAGCTTAGACGTAAACCTCTACGAGCAGTACTTC.

The chain combines TRBV7-9 with TRBJ2-5; a weak D match, TRBD2 (6 bases). Germline lookup yields CDR1 SEHNR and CDR2 FQNEAQ (reference sequence). The CDR3 totals 13 residues. The V end was cut by 3 bases, the J end by 5 bases, with 10 bases between. CDR3 nucleotide sequence: TGTGCCAGCAGCTTTACGGGAGTGGAGACCCAGTACTTC. It yields the protein CASSFTGVETQYF.

This clonotype was recorded at least ten times. The V call is TRBV28, the J call TRBJ2-7; no reliable D call. The V gene lost 3 bases and the J gene lost 3 bases, with 6 bases spanning the gap. This CDR3 spans 12 amino acids. Germline V gene sequence: CDR1 MDHEN, CDR2 SYDVKM. The CDR3 spells CASSFQNYEQYF. The CDR3 DNA reads TGTGCCAGCAGTTTTCAGAACTACGAGCAGTACTTC. Looking up the rest from reference TRBV28 and TRBJ2-7 gives the full variable domain: DVKVTQSSRYLVKRTGEKVFLECVQDMDHENMFWYRQDPGLGLRLIYFSYDVKMKEKGDIPEGYSVSREKKERFSLILESASTNQTSMYLCASSFQNYEQYFGPGTRLTVT.

The CDR3 DNA follows: TGTGCCAGCAGCTCCGGGCCGGGGGGTGAGCAGTTCTTC. As protein: CASSSGPGGEQFF. This sequence joins TRBV7-6 and TRBJ2-1; 7 positions agree with TRBD2. With 4 bases clipped from V and 9 bases from J, the junction kept 6 bases outside the gene matches. The length of the CDR3 is 13 residues. CDR1 is SGHVS, CDR2 FNYEAQ, per germline.

This chain uses TRBV23-1 with TRBJ2-4, with D possibly matching TRBD2 (5 bases). TRBV23-1 carries the ORF label, with uncertain function. V lost 7 bases to trimming and J lost 4 bases, with 17 bases between them. CDR3 size: 15 residues. The DNA of the CDR3 is TGCGCCAGCACTACGCTTGCAAGGACTAAAAACATTCAGTACTTC. Translation: CASTTLARTKNIQYF.

This clonotype was recorded many times. The chain has TRBV7-2 and TRBJ2-2; 7 bases match TRBD1. V was pared by 5 bases and J by 1 base, with 1 base of the junction left unmatched. The CDR3 is 14 residues long. Germline assignment: CDR1 SGHTA and CDR2 FQGNSA. CDR3 nucleotides: TGTGCCAGCAGCCGGGACAGGAACACCGGGGAGCTGTTTTTT. Encoded protein: CASSRDRNTGELFF. Complete variable domain (other parts from reference TRBV7-2 and TRBJ2-2): GAGVSQSPSNKVTEKGKDVELRCDPISGHTALYWYRQSLGQGLEFLIYFQGNSAPDKSGLPSDRFSAERTGGSVSTLTIQRTQQEDSAVYLCASSRDRNTGELFFGEGSRLTVL.

This clonotype was counted between two and nine times. The V and J genes are TRBV13 and TRBJ2-7, with D hard to call. Germline V lookup: CDR1 PRHDT, CDR2 FYEKMQ (reference sequence). Trimming cost V 3 bases and J 9 bases, with 15 bases left between them. The CDR3 is 13 amino acids. The DNA of the CDR3 is TGTGCCAGCAGCTTCGGCCTAGGCGGCTTGCAGTACTTC. Residues: CASSFGLGGLQYF.

Ten or more counts support this clonotype. This sequence joins TRBV30 and TRBJ2-1, with 12 bases that match TRBD2. This CDR3 has 14 residues. From germline, CDR1 is GTSNPN and CDR2 SVGIG (reference sequence). V shed 5 bases, J shed 8 bases, and the junction held 7 bases outside the gene matches. In DNA form, the CDR3 reads TGTGCCTGGGCGACTAGCGGGAGTGGGGATGAGCAGTTCTTC. Its translation: CAWATSGSGDEQFF. The full variable domain, its missing parts supplied by reference TRBV30 and TRBJ2-1, is SQTIHQWPATLVQPVGSPLSLECTVEGTSNPNLYWYRQAAGRGLQLLFYSVGIGQISSEVPQNLSASRPQDRQFILSSKKLLLSDSGFYLCAWATSGSGDEQFFGPGTRLTVL.

This clonotype was seen only a few times. V usage is TRBV18 and J usage is TRBJ1-5, with D tentatively TRBD1 (5 bases). CDR3 length: 13 amino acids. Trimming stripped 6 bases from V and 5 bases from J, with 11 bases between. Germline CDR1 reads KGHSH; CDR2 reads LQKENI. In DNA, the CDR3 is TGTGCCAGCTCGGCTTTAGGGGATCAGCCCCAGCATTTT. Translated, it gives CASSALGDQPQHF. The full variable domain, in which reference TRBV18 and TRBJ1-5 provide the parts outside the CDR3, is NAGVMQNPRHLVRRRGQEARLRCSPMKGHSHVYWYRQLPEEGLKFMVYLQKENIIDESGMPKERFSAEFPKEGPSILRIQQVVRGDSAAYFCASSALGDQPQHFGDGTRLSIL.

This clonotype was counted ten times or more. The chain employs TRBV15 and TRBJ2-7; TRBD2 aligns across 7 bases. V shed 0 bases, J shed 3 bases, and the junction held 8 bases outside the gene matches. CDR3 size: 16 residues. Germline CDR1 and CDR2: LNHNV and YYDKDF (reference sequence). The CDR3 reads CATSRDERGRVYEQYF. CDR3 bases: TGTGCCACCAGCAGAGATGAACGAGGGAGGGTCTACGAGCAGTACTTC.

This clonotype has at least ten counts. V is TRBV7-9 and J is TRBJ2-1; D is perhaps TRBD1 or TRBD2 (5 bases each). Germline V lookup: CDR1 SEHNR, CDR2 FQNEAQ (reference sequence). This CDR3 has 16 amino acids. V lost 0 bases and J lost 3, with 12 bases in between. The CDR3 sequence is CASSLASRDDYNEQFF. CDR3 in DNA: TGTGCCAGCAGCTTAGCGTCCCGGGACGACTACAATGAGCAGTTCTTC.

J is TRBJ2-7 and V is TRBV20-1; D call uncertain. CDR3 length: 12 residues. Trimming took off 5 bases at V and 4 bases at J, with 12 bases between the two ends. CDR1 and CDR2 (germline): DFQATT, SNEGSKA (reference sequence). CDR3 sequence reads: CSACPLGYEQYF. For the CDR3, the DNA is TGCAGTGCTTGCCCCCTGGGGTACGAGCAGTACTTC.

This clonotype was observed a few times. The chain uses TRBV20-1 and TRBJ2-2; 7 nucleotides line up with TRBD2. CDR1 and CDR2 (germline): DFQATT, SNEGSKA (reference sequence). The J segment lost 6 bases and the V segment lost 2 bases, leaving 6 bases of the junction unmatched. The CDR3 has 14 residues. Here the CDR3 reads CSARHGRMAGELFF. In nucleotides, the CDR3 is TGCAGTGCTAGACACGGGAGGATGGCCGGGGAGCTGTTTTTT.

This sequence joins TRBV18 and TRBJ2-7; 10 positions match TRBD2. Unmatched junction bases numbered 2, after V lost 3 bases and J lost 3 bases. The length of the CDR3 is 14 residues. Germline CDR1 reads KGHSH; CDR2 reads LQKENI. The chain's CDR3 is CASSPGTSVYEQYF. The CDR3 bases are TGTGCCAGCTCACCCGGGACTAGCGTCTACGAGCAGTACTTC.

This clonotype showed up just a few times. The CDR3 coding sequence is TGCGCCAGCAGCTTGTTTAGTGGAGCGGGGCCACCAGATACGCAGTATTTT. The encoded protein is CASSLFSGAGPPDTQYF. The chain joins TRBV5-1 to TRBJ2-3; TRBD2 matches at 7 bases. The germline CDR1 and CDR2 sequences are SGHRS and YFSETQ. The CDR3 loop spans 17 amino acids. V gave up 1 base and J gave up 4 bases; unmatched junction bases: 12.

V gene TRBV25-1 combines with J gene TRBJ2-7; TRBD2 matches 12 bases. This CDR3 region has 16 residues. Germline CDR1 is MGHDK and CDR2 is SYGVNS. V lost 3 bases, J lost 4 bases, and 7 bases stayed unmatched. The DNA for the CDR3 is TGTGCCAGCAGTGAGACGACTAGCGGGAGTACTTACGAGCAGTACTTC. It codes for CASSETTSGSTYEQYF.

This clonotype was detected many times. The chain employs TRBV11-1 and TRBJ1-6, with D uncertain. Deletions cut 5 bases from V and 0 bases from J, with 11 bases between. CDR3 length: 16 residues. Germline V gene sequence: CDR1 SGHAT, CDR2 FQDESV (reference sequence). CDR3 loop: CASSHGRSSYNSPLHF. In DNA form, the CDR3 reads TGTGCCAGCAGCCATGGACGGAGCTCCTATAATTCACCCCTCCACTTT. Combining the CDR3 with reference TRBV11-1 and TRBJ1-6 gives the whole variable domain EAEVAQSPRYKITEKSQAVAFWCDPISGHATLYWYRQILGQGPELLVQFQDESVVDDSQLPKDRFSAERLKGVDSTLKIQPAELGDSAMYLCASSHGRSSYNSPLHFGNGTRLTVT.

This clonotype appeared a few times. This chain connects TRBV5-1 to TRBJ1-1; D ambiguous. CDR1 and CDR2 (germline): SGHRS, YFSETQ. The CDR3 totals 14 residues. The ends were cut back, 0 bases at V and 3 bases at J, with 9 bases in the middle. The CDR3 DNA reads TGCGCCAGCAGCTTGGCTTCTGTGGACACTGAAGCTTTCTTT. It codes for CASSLASVDTEAFF. Looking up the rest from reference TRBV5-1 and TRBJ1-1 gives the full variable domain: KAGVTQTPRYLIKTRGQQVTLSCSPISGHRSVSWYQQTPGQGLQFLFEYFSETQRNKGNFPGRFSGRQFSNSRSEMNVSTLELGDSALYLCASSLASVDTEAFFGQGTRLTVV.

This clonotype appeared many times. The chain has TRBV4-3 and TRBJ2-3; no definite D call. The CDR3 totals 14 residues. Germline V gene sequence: CDR1 LGHNA, CDR2 YSLEER. Trimming took 0 bases from V and 4 from J, leaving 8 bases between them. In DNA form, the CDR3 reads TGCGCCAGCAGCCAAGACCCGTATTCAGATACGCAGTATTTT. Its translation is CASSQDPYSDTQYF.

This clonotype was detected once. The V gene is TRBV2, the J gene TRBJ2-3; 8 bases map to TRBD2. The J segment lost 5 bases and the V segment lost 6 bases, leaving 7 bases of the junction unmatched. Germline V gene lookup returns CDR1 SNHLY and CDR2 FYNNEI. This CDR3 is built from 14 residues. CDR3 loop: CASSPDLAGDTQYF. The DNA of the CDR3 is TGTGCCAGCAGCCCCGATCTAGCGGGAGATACGCAGTATTTT.

The J gene is TRBJ2-3, the V gene TRBV7-9; 7 nucleotides line up with TRBD2. This CDR3 is built from 14 residues. V shed 8 bases, J shed 1 base, and the junction held 6 bases outside the gene matches. The germline V gene encodes CDR1 SEHNR and CDR2 FQNEAQ (reference sequence). DNA of the CDR3: TGTGCCAGCGGACGGGAGGCGGGCACAGATACGCAGTATTTT. Encoded protein: CASGREAGTDTQYF.

This clonotype has a count of ten or more. This chain uses TRBV25-1 with TRBJ2-1; 7 bases fit TRBD1. This CDR3 is built from 14 residues. CDR1 MGHDK and CDR2 SYGVNS come from the germline V gene. V was pared by 3 bases and J by 4 bases, with 3 bases of the junction left unmatched. DNA of the CDR3: TGTGCCAGCAGTGATGAGGGGGCTTACAATGAGCAGTTCTTC. This codes for CASSDEGAYNEQFF.

The rearrangement joins TRBV20-1 to TRBJ2-5; 7 bases map to TRBD2. This CDR3 has 12 residues. Per the germline V gene, CDR1 is DFQATT and CDR2 is SNEGSKA (reference sequence). J gave up 5 bases and V 6 bases, and 6 bases lay outside the gene matches. The chain's CDR3 is CSALAGQETQYF. In DNA, the CDR3 is TGCAGTGCCTTAGCGGGCCAGGAGACCCAGTACTTC.

The CDR3 sequence: CSAPRTSVNEQFF. The DNA of the CDR3 is TGCAGTGCTCCGCGGACTAGCGTCAATGAGCAGTTCTTC. This chain connects TRBV20-1 to TRBJ2-1, with 9 bases lining up with TRBD2. The J segment lost 6 bases and the V segment lost 5 bases, leaving 5 bases of the junction unmatched. From germline, CDR1 is DFQATT and CDR2 SNEGSKA (reference sequence). The CDR3 runs 13 residues.